Below, one T cell receptor (beta chain) is given with its context. People who had autoimmune disease history or systemic immunosuppression were excluded. J lost 6 bases, V lost 8 bases, and 15 bases had no gene match. Germline V gives CDR1 MNHEY, CDR2 SMNVEV (reference sequence). There are 18 residues in the CDR3. Measured with immunoSEQ multiplex PCR; TCRdb has only the in-frame clones, and not every one. The data hold around 97,000 clones, with around 80% observed a single time. The data are from a study of OX40 agonist ivuxolimab in advanced cancers. The V gene is TRBV27, the J gene TRBJ2-1; TRBD2 matches at 14 bases. This sequence originates from an adult with an advanced solid tumor such as melanoma, head and neck, liver or kidney cancer. The sample in question was CD4+ or CD8+ T cells sorted from blood, obtained in a trial of the OX40 agonist ivuxolimab. The CDR3: CASSETNRGTSGSNEQFF. In DNA form, the CDR3 reads TGTGCCAGCTCCGAGACTAACCGGGGGACTAGCGGGAGCAATGAGCAGTTCTTC.